The present TCR beta chain was sequenced within a study of metastatic and nonmetastatic thyroid tumors. Whole-study results and caveats: Benign nodules were reported to have significantly lower TCR beta diversity than malignant thyroid tumors, in blood and tumor.

TCRdb re-called clones via MiXCR from the PCR reads. The sample contains about 20,000 clones, 15% to 17% of which appear only once. Each patient came to thyroid surgery without any prior treatment (of any kind). This clone was recorded many times. Its antigen is not identified. Sequencing was performed on blood. This sequence originates from a female donor with papillary thyroid cancer or a benign thyroid nodule (not recorded which). Some clones in this sample may be carry-over from other donors' samples.

The DNA for the CDR3 is TGCGCCAGCAGCTCCACTCCCCTAGCGGGGGGGATCTACGAGCAGTACTTC. It codes for CASSSTPLAGGIYEQYF. The V gene is TRBV5-1, the J gene TRBJ2-7, with 12 bases identical to TRBD2. CDR1 and CDR2 from the germline V gene are SGHRS and YFSETQ. This CDR3 region has 17 residues. With 3 bases clipped from V and 3 bases from J, the junction kept 10 bases outside the gene matches.